Presented here are 17 T cell receptor beta chains from one specimen sequenced in a study of T cells expressing NK-cell markers (dated by TCRdb to about 2020). Receptor libraries were prepared by 5' RACE. Instrument on record: Illumina HiSeq 2000. TCRdb reanalyzed the reads, keeping one entry per CDR3 protein sequence and omitting DNA. The sample's table covers 250,000 to 300,000 distinct CDR3 sequences. The leading ten clones occupy about 4% of the sample. Sequenced sample: blood T cells: a sorted CD56 or NKG2C T cell subset, CD4+ or CD8+ T cells, or bulk PBMC T cells (not recorded which). These TCRs come from a woman between 18 and 70 years old in good health.

The chain links TRBV5-1 to TRBJ2-5; as DNA is missing, the TRBD2 call by TCRdb cannot be tested. CDR3 length: 16 amino acids. In germline, CDR1 is SGHRS, CDR2 YFSETQ. This CDR3 reads CASSWGSSGRQETQYF.

The chain couples TRBV6-5 to TRBJ1-6; the D gene TCRdb calls, TRBD1, cannot be checked with no DNA. Germline V gene sequence: CDR1 MNHEY, CDR2 SVGAGI. CDR3 size: 15 residues. CDR3 sequence reads: CASRLAGGGNSPLHF.

The chain has TRBV6-1 and TRBJ2-3. The CDR3 is made up of 11 amino acids. Germline CDR1 and CDR2: MNHNS and SASEGT. CDR3 protein: CASSEEDTQYF.

This chain uses TRBV6-5 with TRBJ1-1. This CDR3 comprises 14 residues. CDR1 is MNHEY, CDR2 SVGAGI, per germline. The CDR3 sequence is CASSYGGGYTEAFF.

J is TRBJ2-3 and V is TRBV5-1. The CDR3 sequence is 13 residues long. In germline, CDR1 is SGHRS, CDR2 YFSETQ. CDR3 loop: CASSRASGDTQYF.

V is TRBV7-9 and J is TRBJ2-3; TCRdb returns TRBD2, unconfirmable since there is no DNA. Looked up from germline, CDR1 is SEHNR and CDR2 is FQNEAQ (reference sequence). CDR3 size: 16 residues. The CDR3 reads CASSSGAGRVQDTQYF.

The chain uses TRBV6-5 and TRBJ1-3. The CDR3 is 15 residues long. Germline V lookup: CDR1 MNHEY, CDR2 SVGAGI. The CDR3 loop is CASSYKGTAGNTIYF.

This rearrangement joins TRBV20-1 to TRBJ1-6; TCRdb gives TRBD1 as the D gene, but with no DNA this cannot be confirmed. This CDR3 has 16 residues. Germline CDR1 reads DFQATT; CDR2 reads SNEGSKA (reference sequence). CDR3 protein: CSAREGSRAANSPLHF.

The chain employs TRBV30 and TRBJ1-4. Per germline, CDR1 GTSNPN and CDR2 SVGIG (reference sequence). This CDR3 has 15 amino acids. CDR3 amino acids: CAWSNVGTTNEKLFF. The full variable domain, completed using reference TRBV30 and TRBJ1-4, is SQTIHQWPATLVQPVGSPLSLECTVEGTSNPNLYWYRQAAGRGLQLLFYSVGIGQISSEVPQNLSASRPQDRQFILSSKKLLLSDSGFYLCAWSNVGTTNEKLFFGSGTQLSVL.

This sequence joins TRBV4-2 and TRBJ2-3. The CDR3 is 15 amino acids. The germline CDR1 and CDR2 sequences are LGHNA and YNFKEQ. CDR3 loop: CASSQEGASTDTQYF.

This CDR3 reads CASSLQKNYGYTF. The V and J genes are TRBV13 and TRBJ1-2. CDR1 and CDR2 from the germline V gene are PRHDT and FYEKMQ (reference sequence). The CDR3 spans 13 residues.

The chain's CDR3 is CASSKGCTPDRDEPAGELFF. This chain uses TRBV23-1 with TRBJ2-2; TCRdb calls TRBD1, which cannot be checked without DNA. TRBV23-1 is annotated as an ORF whose role is uncertain. This CDR3 comprises 20 residues.

The J gene is TRBJ2-3, the V gene TRBV19; the TCRdb D gene call, TRBD2, has no DNA to confirm it. CDR3 length equals 19 residues. Germline loops: CDR1 LNHDA, CDR2 SQIVND (reference sequence). The chain's CDR3 is CASTTNRLGLAGTGDTQYF.

The rearrangement uses TRBV20-1 and TRBJ2-1; absent DNA, TCRdb's TRBD2 call cannot be checked. In germline, CDR1 is DFQATT, CDR2 SNEGSKA (reference sequence). The length of the CDR3 is 16 residues. The CDR3 protein is CSARELAGGRYNEQFF.

This chain uses TRBV20-1 with TRBJ2-1. CDR1 and CDR2 (germline): DFQATT, SNEGSKA (reference sequence). The length of the CDR3 is 12 residues. The CDR3: CSVTGGRNEQFF.

The chain employs TRBV6-2 or TRBV6-3 and TRBJ2-5. The CDR3 totals 11 residues. The germline gives CDR1 MNHEY, CDR2 SVGEGT. This CDR3 is CASSHGETQYF.

This chain joins TRBV5-5 and TRBJ2-1; TCRdb's D call of TRBD2 is untestable without DNA. Looked up from germline, CDR1 is SGHKS and CDR2 is YYEKEE (reference sequence). This CDR3 is built from 15 residues. CDR3 loop: CASSLANRALNEQFF.